Presented here are 27 T cell receptor beta chains from one specimen sequenced in a study of OX40 agonist ivuxolimab in advanced cancers. Assay used: immunoSEQ multiplex PCR; TCRdb lists only in-frame clones, some missing. The data show 30,000 to 40,000 clones, over 60% seen once. The sample in question was CD4+ or CD8+ T cells sorted from blood, obtained in a trial of the OX40 agonist ivuxolimab. The source of these receptors is an adult with an advanced solid tumor such as melanoma, head and neck, liver or kidney cancer.

The gene calls are TRBV7-6 and TRBJ2-2; TRBD2 is a possible D gene (5 bases). Trimming took 6 bases from V and 10 from J, leaving 24 bases between them. This CDR3 contains 16 residues. Per the germline V gene, CDR1 is SGHVS and CDR2 is FNYEAQ. CDR3 bases: TGTGCCAGCAGTTTCACTGGAGGTATATTACCGGTGGAGCTGTTTTTT. Encoded protein: CASSFTGGILPVELFF.

V gene TRBV6-4 combines with J gene TRBJ2-3; D is unclear. Trimming shortened V by 4 bases and J by 2 bases, and 10 bases separated the two germline ends. Germline loops: CDR1 MRHNA, CDR2 SNTAGT. This CDR3 region has 14 residues. The CDR3 sequence is CASSGGEATDTQYF. CDR3 nucleotides: TGTGCCAGCAGTGGCGGCGAGGCCACAGATACGCAGTATTTT.

The genes are TRBV6-5 and TRBJ2-7, with TRBD1 as a possible D gene (7 bases). This CDR3 contains 14 residues. Germline V gene data show CDR1 as MNHEY and CDR2 as SVGAGI. V dropped 1 base and J dropped 5 bases, with 12 bases sitting between them. DNA of the CDR3: TGTGCCAGCAGTTACTTTGACAGGGAGGACGAGCAGTACTTC. Residues: CASSYFDREDEQYF.

The gene calls are TRBV30 and TRBJ2-1; unclear D gene. Trimming shortened V by 5 bases and J by 8 bases, and 13 bases separated the two germline ends. CDR1 and CDR2 (germline): GTSNPN, SVGIG (reference sequence). The CDR3 spans 12 residues. In nucleotides, the CDR3 is TGTGCCTGGGGCCTGGTGGGCGATGAGCAGTTCTTC. Translating it yields CAWGLVGDEQFF.

By share, this clone ranks as medium-sized. The V and J genes are TRBV4-1 and TRBJ1-4; maybe TRBD1 (5 bases). The germline gives CDR1 MGHRA, CDR2 YSYEKL. The CDR3 length is 16 residues. Trimming removed 6 bases at V and 6 bases at J, with 20 bases between. Here the CDR3 reads CASRPLFEQGDEKLFF. The CDR3 nucleotides read TGCGCCAGCAGGCCATTATTTGAGCAAGGGGATGAAAAACTGTTTTTT.

This CDR3 is CASSRTGDTEAFF. Written as DNA, the CDR3 is TGTGCCAGCAGTCGAACAGGGGACACTGAAGCTTTCTTT. The chain uses TRBV7-3 and TRBJ1-1; 7 nucleotides agree with TRBD1. V gave up 6 bases and J gave up 3 bases; unmatched junction bases: 4. Germline V gene sequence: CDR1 SGHTA, CDR2 FQGTGA. The CDR3 is 13 residues long.

The rearrangement uses TRBV5-6 and TRBJ1-6; 7 nucleotides align to TRBD1. The V and J ends lost 3 bases and 8 bases, in that order; junction bases with no gene match: 11. The CDR3 is 16 residues long. Germline CDR1 is SGHDT and CDR2 is YYEEEE. In nucleotides, the CDR3 is TGTGCCAGCAGCTCGGGGACAGACCTCTTTGATTCACCCCTCCACTTT. It specifies CASSSGTDLFDSPLHF. The full variable domain, rest sourced from reference TRBV5-6 and TRBJ1-6, is DAGVTQSPTHLIKTRGQQVTLRCSPKSGHDTVSWYQQALGQGPQFIFQYYEEEERQRGNFPDRFSGHQFPNYSSELNVNALLLGDSALYLCASSSGTDLFDSPLHFGNGTRLTVT.

This clone was counted only a few times. The CDR3 region has the DNA TGTGCCTCCTCAGGGGCGCGGACTGAAGCTTTCTTT. Its translation: CASSGARTEAFF. The chain links TRBV6-1 to TRBJ1-1; D possibly corresponds to TRBD1 (6 bases). Trimming cost V 11 bases and J 5 bases, with 15 bases left between them. Germline values: CDR1 MNHNS, CDR2 SASEGT. CDR3 length: 12 amino acids.

This rearrangement joins TRBV19 to TRBJ2-2, with 9 positions matching TRBD1. CDR1 and CDR2 from the germline V gene are LNHDA and SQIVND (reference sequence). J lost 6 bases, V lost 7 bases, and 9 bases had no gene match. This CDR3 region has 15 residues. The CDR3 reads CASNRDREGAGELFF. The CDR3 DNA reads TGTGCCAGTAACCGGGACAGGGAGGGTGCCGGGGAGCTGTTTTTT. The full variable domain, rest sourced from reference TRBV19 and TRBJ2-2, is DGGITQSPKYLFRKEGQNVTLSCEQNLNHDAMYWYRQDPGQGLRLIYYSQIVNDFQKGDIAEGYSVSREKKESFPLTVTSAQKNPTAFYLCASNRDREGAGELFFGEGSRLTVL.

There are a few counts of this clone. The chain recombines TRBV7-9 with TRBJ2-7; D perhaps matches TRBD2 (5 bases). Trimming cost V 0 bases and J 2 bases, with 11 bases left between them. CDR3 length: 15 residues. CDR1 SEHNR and CDR2 FQNEAQ come from the germline V gene (reference sequence). The CDR3 DNA reads as TGTGCCAGCAGCTTAGCGGGAGTACAGCCCTACGAGCAGTACTTC. Its translation: CASSLAGVQPYEQYF.

The V call is TRBV29-1, the J call TRBJ2-7, with 8 bases fitting TRBD2. The trim removed 5 bases at V and 6 bases at J, leaving 3 bases unmatched. The CDR3 has 11 residues. CDR1 is SQVTM, CDR2 ANQGSEA, per germline. The CDR3 loop reads CSVLAGGEQYF. In nucleotides, the CDR3 is TGCAGCGTTCTAGCGGGCGGCGAGCAGTACTTC.

This sequence joins TRBV5-1 and TRBJ2-5, with a possible D match to TRBD1 (5 bases). Germline V gives CDR1 SGHRS, CDR2 YFSETQ. V lost 5 bases and J 3 bases, leaving 8 bases between the germline ends. CDR3 length equals 12 residues. The CDR3 coding sequence is TGCGCCAGCAGTACAGGAGAAGAGACCCAGTACTTC. Protein product: CASSTGEETQYF.

The chain employs TRBV7-3 and TRBJ2-3, with 8 nucleotides matching TRBD2. Germline V lookup: CDR1 SGHTA, CDR2 FQGTGA. The CDR3 is 14 residues long. The junction had 3 bases not matched to a gene; V was cut back by 4 bases and J by 3 bases. The CDR3 nucleotides read TGTGCCAGCAGCTCCGGGACTAGAACAGATACGCAGTATTTT. This sequence encodes CASSSGTRTDTQYF.

The chain joins TRBV20-1 to TRBJ2-3, with D maybe TRBD2 (6 bases). The CDR3 runs to 11 residues. Trimming left V 6 bases short and J 5 bases short, with 9 bases between. The germline CDR1 and CDR2 sequences are DFQATT and SNEGSKA (reference sequence). CDR3 residues: CSAVGGDTQYF. The CDR3 DNA follows: TGCAGTGCGGTGGGGGGAGATACGCAGTATTTT.

V is TRBV11-2 and J is TRBJ2-7; 8 positions match TRBD2. Germline CDR1 SGHAT, CDR2 FQNNGV. V dropped 5 bases and J dropped 3; count of bases not matched to a gene: 12. CDR3 length: 16 residues. For the CDR3, the DNA is TGTGCCAGCAGCGCCCTTACCTATAGCGGGAACTACGAGCAGTACTTC. This translates into CASSALTYSGNYEQYF. The full variable domain, with the rest looked up from reference TRBV11-2 and TRBJ2-7, is EAGVAQSPRYKIIEKRQSVAFWCNPISGHATLYWYQQILGQGPKLLIQFQNNGVVDDSQLPKDRFSAERLKGVDSTLKIQPAKLEDSAVYLCASSALTYSGNYEQYFGPGTRLTVT.

CDR3 DNA: TGCGCCAGCAGCCCTGGACAGGGGAGCACAGATACGCAGTATTTT. This encodes CASSPGQGSTDTQYF. This sequence joins TRBV5-1 and TRBJ2-3; 9 positions agree with TRBD1. Per the germline V gene, CDR1 is SGHRS and CDR2 is YFSETQ. The V gene end was trimmed by 4 bases and the J gene end by 0 bases; junction bases not matched to a gene: 3. The CDR3 sequence is 15 residues long.

V and J are TRBV6-1 and TRBJ2-7, with D tentatively TRBD2 (7 bases). Germline V CDR1 and CDR2: MNHNS, SASEGT. The germline V and J ends were trimmed by 6 bases and 5 bases, with 17 bases remaining between them. This CDR3 comprises 14 residues. Here the CDR3 reads CASRTARGGNEQYF. Written as DNA, the CDR3 is TGTGCCAGCAGGACCGCGAGGGGGGGGAACGAGCAGTACTTC.

The chain has TRBV4-2 and TRBJ2-3; TRBD1 aligns across 8 bases. Germline assignment: CDR1 LGHNA and CDR2 YNFKEQ. The ends lost 5 bases at V and 2 bases at J; junction bases unmatched: 12. The CDR3 covers 17 residues. CDR3 region: CASSYLSGGENTDTQYF. The CDR3 coding sequence is TGTGCCAGCAGCTACTTGTCAGGGGGCGAAAACACAGATACGCAGTATTTT.

This clone was seen only once. The chain employs TRBV7-2 and TRBJ2-5; D is uncertain. The CDR3 spans 12 residues. CDR1 and CDR2 from the germline V gene are SGHTA and FQGNSA. The V gene lost 4 bases and the J gene lost 5 bases, with 8 bases spanning the gap. The chain's CDR3 is CASSSQGETQYF. The DNA for the CDR3 is TGTGCCAGCAGCTCTCAAGGGGAGACCCAGTACTTC.

The genes are TRBV27 and TRBJ2-7; TRBD1 aligns across 10 bases. Germline CDR1 is MNHEY and CDR2 is SMNVEV (reference sequence). Trimming removed 6 bases from V and 2 bases from J; junction bases left unmatched: 4. The CDR3 runs to 14 residues. The CDR3 nucleotides are TGTGCCAGCAGCCGGGACAGGGGTACCTACGAGCAGTACTTC. Residues: CASSRDRGTYEQYF.

The gene calls are TRBV2 and TRBJ1-5; D call uncertain. V was cut by 6 bases and J by 3 bases, with 12 bases left in between. The CDR3 contains 14 residues. CDR1 is SNHLY and CDR2 is FYNNEI in the germline V gene. CDR3 loop: CASSQDTDNQPQHF. The CDR3 DNA reads TGTGCCAGCAGCCAAGACACCGACAATCAGCCCCAGCATTTT.

The rearrangement joins TRBV5-8 to TRBJ1-5; TRBD1 might be the D (6 bases). Per germline, CDR1 SGHTS and CDR2 YDEGEE. The CDR3 consists of 14 residues. V was trimmed by 4 bases and J by 4 bases, leaving 12 bases between them. The CDR3 DNA sequence: TGTGCCAGCAGCCTGGGGGGGGCAAATCAGCCCCAGCATTTT. Residues: CASSLGGANQPQHF.

Only a few counts were recorded for this clone. The J gene is TRBJ1-1, the V gene TRBV15, with D uncertain. The CDR3 extends over 16 amino acids. From germline, CDR1 is LNHNV and CDR2 YYDKDF (reference sequence). V gave up 0 bases and J gave up 1 base, with 12 bases separating them. The CDR3 DNA sequence: TGTGCCACCAGCAGAGATCGCCGGAACAGGAACACTGAAGCTTTCTTT. Protein sequence: CATSRDRRNRNTEAFF.

The chain joins TRBV30 to TRBJ1-2; D is uncertain. V was clipped by 0 bases and J by 4 bases, with 6 bases between them. The CDR3 length is 12 residues. Germline CDR1 GTSNPN, CDR2 SVGIG (reference sequence). CDR3: CAWSVSGYGYTF. CDR3 nucleotides: TGTGCCTGGAGTGTAAGCGGCTATGGCTACACCTTC.

The chain recombines TRBV27 with TRBJ2-6; D is unresolved. Trimming removed 0 bases from V and 4 bases from J, with 4 bases in between. This CDR3 contains 14 residues. Germline V gene data show CDR1 as MNHEY and CDR2 as SMNVEV (reference sequence). CDR3 sequence: CASSLSVGANVLTF. The CDR3 DNA is TGTGCCAGCAGTTTATCAGTCGGGGCCAACGTCCTGACTTTC.

The chain recombines TRBV19 with TRBJ2-2; the D gene is possibly TRBD2 (7 bases). CDR1 and CDR2 from the germline V gene are LNHDA and SQIVND (reference sequence). This CDR3 is built from 16 residues. The germline V and J ends were trimmed by 5 bases and 4 bases, with 17 bases remaining between them. The CDR3 sequence: CASSGGDTRGTGELFF. CDR3 DNA: TGTGCCAGTAGTGGGGGGGACACTCGTGGCACCGGGGAGCTGTTTTTT.

The chain uses TRBV10-3 and TRBJ1-5, with unresolved D. From germline, CDR1 is ENHRY and CDR2 SYGVKD. The CDR3 is 14 amino acids. Trimming took off 3 bases at V and 2 bases at J, with 8 bases between the two ends. The CDR3 reads CAISDWAGNQPQHF. The DNA of the CDR3 is TGTGCCATCAGTGATTGGGCAGGCAATCAGCCCCAGCATTTT.